This TCR beta chain was observed in a study of blood T cell repertoires in COVID-19. About the research overall: PBMCs, B-cell-depleted T cells, or T cells provided the cDNA or gDNA that made up the material.

Original processing notes: From reference gene primer amplification, estimates of nucleated cell counts were derived. Profiled with immunoSEQ multiplex PCR; TCRdb holds only in-frame clones, not every one. Clone size and the V and J calls come from that table; the DNA yielded D and trimming. This table has 100,000 to 150,000 clones, around 86% appearing once. With V trimmed by 5 bases and J by 0 bases, 10 bases remained unmatched. The CDR3 spans 17 residues. The V gene's germline CDR1 is PRHDT and CDR2 FYEKMQ (reference sequence). The specimen sequenced was peripheral blood. The sequence derives from a woman aged 55-69 years with active or convalescent COVID-19. The chain is built from TRBV13 and TRBJ2-1; 7 nucleotides align to TRBD2. The CDR3, as DNA: TGTGCCAGCAGCCTCTCTAACGGACTAGGCTCCTACAATGAGCAGTTCTTC. This sequence encodes CASSLSNGLGSYNEQFF. The entire variable domain, with the rest obtained from reference TRBV13 and TRBJ2-1, is as follows: AAGVIQSPRHLIKEKRETATLKCYPIPRHDTVYWYQQGPGQDPQFLISFYEKMQSDKGSIPDRFSAQQFSDYHSELNMSSLELGDSALYFCASSLSNGLGSYNEQFFGPGTRLTVL.